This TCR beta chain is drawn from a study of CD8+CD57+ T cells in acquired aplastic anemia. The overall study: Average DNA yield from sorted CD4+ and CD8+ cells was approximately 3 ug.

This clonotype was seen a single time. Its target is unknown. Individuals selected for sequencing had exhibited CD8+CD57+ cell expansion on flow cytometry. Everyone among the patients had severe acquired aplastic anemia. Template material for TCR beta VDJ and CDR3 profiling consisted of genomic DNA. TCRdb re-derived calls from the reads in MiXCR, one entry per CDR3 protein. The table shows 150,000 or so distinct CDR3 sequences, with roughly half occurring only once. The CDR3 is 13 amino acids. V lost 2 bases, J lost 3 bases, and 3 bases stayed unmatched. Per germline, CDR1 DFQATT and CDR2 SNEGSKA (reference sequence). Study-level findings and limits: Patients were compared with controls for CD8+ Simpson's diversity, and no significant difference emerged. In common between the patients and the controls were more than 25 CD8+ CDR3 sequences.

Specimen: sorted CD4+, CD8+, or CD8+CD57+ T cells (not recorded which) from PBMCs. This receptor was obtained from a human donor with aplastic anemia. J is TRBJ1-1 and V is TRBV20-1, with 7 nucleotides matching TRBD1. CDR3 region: CSARFRGDTEAFF. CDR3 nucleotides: TGCAGTGCTAGATTCAGGGGGGACACTGAAGCTTTCTTT.